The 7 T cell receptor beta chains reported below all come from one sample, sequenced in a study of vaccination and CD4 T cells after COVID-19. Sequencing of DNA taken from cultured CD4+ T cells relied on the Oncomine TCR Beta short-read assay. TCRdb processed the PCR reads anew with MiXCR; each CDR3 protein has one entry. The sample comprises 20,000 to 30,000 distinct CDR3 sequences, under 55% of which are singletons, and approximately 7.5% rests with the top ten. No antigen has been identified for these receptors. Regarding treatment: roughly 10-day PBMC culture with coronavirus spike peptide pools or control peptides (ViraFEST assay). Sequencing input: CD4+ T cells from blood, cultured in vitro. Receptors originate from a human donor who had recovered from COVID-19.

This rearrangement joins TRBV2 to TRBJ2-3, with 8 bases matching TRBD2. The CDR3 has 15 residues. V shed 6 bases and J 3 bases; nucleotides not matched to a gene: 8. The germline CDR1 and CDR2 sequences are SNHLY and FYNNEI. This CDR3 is CASSQLAGRTDTQYF. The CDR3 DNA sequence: TGTGCCAGCAGCCAGCTAGCGGGCCGTACAGATACGCAGTATTTT.

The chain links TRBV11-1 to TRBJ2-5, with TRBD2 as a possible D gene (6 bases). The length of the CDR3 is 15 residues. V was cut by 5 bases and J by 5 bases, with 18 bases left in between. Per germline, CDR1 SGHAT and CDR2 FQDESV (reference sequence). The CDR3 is CASSPEWAGSETQYF. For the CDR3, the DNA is TGTGCCAGCAGCCCAGAGTGGGCGGGATCGGAGACCCAGTACTTC.

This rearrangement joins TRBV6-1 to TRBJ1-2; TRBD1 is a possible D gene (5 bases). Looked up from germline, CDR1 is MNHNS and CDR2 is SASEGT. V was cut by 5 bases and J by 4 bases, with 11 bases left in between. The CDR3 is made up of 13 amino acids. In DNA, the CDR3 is TGTGCCAGCAGTCGCCAGGGATCCTATGGCTACACCTTC. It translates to CASSRQGSYGYTF.

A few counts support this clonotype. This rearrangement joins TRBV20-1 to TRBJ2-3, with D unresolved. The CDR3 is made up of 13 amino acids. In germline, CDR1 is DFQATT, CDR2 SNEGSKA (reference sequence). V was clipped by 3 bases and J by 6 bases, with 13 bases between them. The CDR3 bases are TGCAGTGCTAGGCCATCGCAAAGGGATACGCAGTATTTT. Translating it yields CSARPSQRDTQYF.

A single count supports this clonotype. CDR3 in DNA: TGTGCCAGCAGCACAGACAGGAACACTGAAGCTTTCTTT. Its protein product is CASSTDRNTEAFF. The chain is built from TRBV11-2 and TRBJ1-1; D may be TRBD1 (5 bases). CDR1 and CDR2 (germline): SGHAT, FQNNGV. The CDR3 has 13 residues. Trimming removed 5 bases at V and 1 base at J, with 8 bases between.

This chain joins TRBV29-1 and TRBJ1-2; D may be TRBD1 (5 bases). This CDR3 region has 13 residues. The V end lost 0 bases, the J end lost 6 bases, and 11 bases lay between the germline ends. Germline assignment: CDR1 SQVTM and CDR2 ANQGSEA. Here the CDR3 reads CSVEDGGYNGYTF. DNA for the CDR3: TGCAGCGTTGAAGATGGGGGGTACAATGGCTACACCTTC.

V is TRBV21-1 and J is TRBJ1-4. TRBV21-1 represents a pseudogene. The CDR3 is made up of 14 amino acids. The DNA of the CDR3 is TGTGCCAGCAGTCAATGTCACAGCGATGAAAAACTGTTTTTT. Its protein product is CASSQCHSDEKLFF.